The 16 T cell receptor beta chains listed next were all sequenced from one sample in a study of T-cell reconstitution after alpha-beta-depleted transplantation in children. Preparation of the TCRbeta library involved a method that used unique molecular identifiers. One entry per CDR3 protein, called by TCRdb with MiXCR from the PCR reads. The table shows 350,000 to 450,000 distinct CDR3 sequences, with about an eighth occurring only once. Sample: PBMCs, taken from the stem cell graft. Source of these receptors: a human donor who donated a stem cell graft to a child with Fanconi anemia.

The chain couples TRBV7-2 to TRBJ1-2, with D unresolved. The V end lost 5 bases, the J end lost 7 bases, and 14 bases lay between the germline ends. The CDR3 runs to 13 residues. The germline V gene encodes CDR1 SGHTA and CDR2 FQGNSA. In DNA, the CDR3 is TGTGCCAGCAGCCCTACGGGGTCTCCTGGCTACACCTTC. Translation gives CASSPTGSPGYTF. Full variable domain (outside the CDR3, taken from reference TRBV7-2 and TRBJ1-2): GAGVSQSPSNKVTEKGKDVELRCDPISGHTALYWYRQSLGQGLEFLIYFQGNSAPDKSGLPSDRFSAERTGGSVSTLTIQRTQQEDSAVYLCASSPTGSPGYTFGSGTRLTVV.

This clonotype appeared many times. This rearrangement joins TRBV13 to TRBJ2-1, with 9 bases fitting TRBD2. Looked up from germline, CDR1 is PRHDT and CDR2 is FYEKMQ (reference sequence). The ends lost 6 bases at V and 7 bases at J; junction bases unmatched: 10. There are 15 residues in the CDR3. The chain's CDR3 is CASRWGGGALNEQFF. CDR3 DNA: TGTGCCAGCAGGTGGGGCGGGGGGGCTCTGAATGAGCAGTTCTTC.

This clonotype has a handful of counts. CDR3 coding DNA: TGTGCCAGCAGCCAAACGCTCTACCCAGATGGCTACACCTTC. It translates to CASSQTLYPDGYTF. J is TRBJ1-2 and V is TRBV3-1, with D uncertain. Germline loops: CDR1 LGHDT, CDR2 YNNKEL (reference sequence). CDR3 length: 14 residues. V gave up 2 bases and J gave up 6 bases, with 13 bases separating them.

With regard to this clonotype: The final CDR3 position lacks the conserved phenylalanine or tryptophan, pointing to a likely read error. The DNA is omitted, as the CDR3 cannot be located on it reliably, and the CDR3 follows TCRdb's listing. CDR3 loop: CSVASGQGKFLNL. The rearrangement joins TRBV29-1 to TRBJ1-2; the table assigns TRBD1, which was not confirmed against the DNA. CDR1 is SQVTM, CDR2 ANQGSEA, per germline. From its first to its last residue, the CDR3 has 13 amino acids.

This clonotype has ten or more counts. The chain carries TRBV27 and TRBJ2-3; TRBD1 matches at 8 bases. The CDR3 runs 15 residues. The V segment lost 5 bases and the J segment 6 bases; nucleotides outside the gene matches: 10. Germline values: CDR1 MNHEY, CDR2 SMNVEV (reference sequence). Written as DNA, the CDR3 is TGTGCCAGCAGTCCCGGGACAGGACTTATGGATACGCAGTATTTT. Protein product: CASSPGTGLMDTQYF.

CDR3 residues: CASSPMSQGVQPQHF. For the CDR3, the DNA is TGTGCCAGCAGCCCCATGTCTCAGGGGGTTCAGCCCCAGCATTTT. The rearrangement links TRBV12-3 or TRBV12-4 to TRBJ1-5; 7 positions match TRBD1. The CDR3 sequence is 15 residues long. J was trimmed by 6 bases and V by 6 bases; bases with no gene match: 11.

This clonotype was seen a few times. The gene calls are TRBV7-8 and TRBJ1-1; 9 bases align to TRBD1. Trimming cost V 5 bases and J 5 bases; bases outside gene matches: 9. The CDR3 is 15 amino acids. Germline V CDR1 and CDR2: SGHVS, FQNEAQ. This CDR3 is CASSPGTGTGTEAFF. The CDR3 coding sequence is TGTGCCAGCAGCCCCGGGACAGGGACTGGGACTGAAGCTTTCTTT.

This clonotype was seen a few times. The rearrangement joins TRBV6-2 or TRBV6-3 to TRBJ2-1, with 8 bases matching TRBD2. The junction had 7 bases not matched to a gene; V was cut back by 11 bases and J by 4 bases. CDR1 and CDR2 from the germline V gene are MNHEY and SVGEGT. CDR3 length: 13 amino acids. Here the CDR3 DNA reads TGTGCCGGAGCCCGGGGGGGGTACAATGAGCAGTTCTTC. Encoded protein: CAGARGGYNEQFF.

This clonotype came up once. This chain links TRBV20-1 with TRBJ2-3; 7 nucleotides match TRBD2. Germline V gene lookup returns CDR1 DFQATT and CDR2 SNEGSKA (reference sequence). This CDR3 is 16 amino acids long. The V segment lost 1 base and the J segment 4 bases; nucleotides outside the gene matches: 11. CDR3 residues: CSARVLAGVRPDTQYF. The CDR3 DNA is TGCAGTGCTAGAGTGTTGGCGGGGGTACGTCCAGATACGCAGTATTTT.

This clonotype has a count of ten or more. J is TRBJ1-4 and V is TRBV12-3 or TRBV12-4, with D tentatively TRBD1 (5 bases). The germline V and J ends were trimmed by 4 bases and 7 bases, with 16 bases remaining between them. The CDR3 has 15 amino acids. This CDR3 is CASSSDSVRAEKLFF. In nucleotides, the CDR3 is TGTGCCAGCAGTTCAGACAGCGTGAGAGCTGAAAAACTGTTTTTT.

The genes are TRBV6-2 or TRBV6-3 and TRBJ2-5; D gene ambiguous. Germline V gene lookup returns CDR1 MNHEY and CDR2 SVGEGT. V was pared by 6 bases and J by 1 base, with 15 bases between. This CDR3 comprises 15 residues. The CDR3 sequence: CASSYGSDSQETQYF. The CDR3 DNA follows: TGTGCCAGCAGCTACGGCTCAGACTCCCAAGAGACCCAGTACTTC.

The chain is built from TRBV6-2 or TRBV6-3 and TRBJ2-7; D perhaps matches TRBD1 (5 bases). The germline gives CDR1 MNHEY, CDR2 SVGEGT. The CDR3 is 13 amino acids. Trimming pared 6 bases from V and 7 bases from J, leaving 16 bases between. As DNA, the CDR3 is TGTGCCAGCAGCCGTCCAGGGATGGGGGAGCAGTACGTC. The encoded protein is CASSRPGMGEQYV.

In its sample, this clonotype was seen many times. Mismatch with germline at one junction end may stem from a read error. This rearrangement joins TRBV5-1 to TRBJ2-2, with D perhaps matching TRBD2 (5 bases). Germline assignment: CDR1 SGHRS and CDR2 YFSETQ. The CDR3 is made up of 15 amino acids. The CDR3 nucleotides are TGCGCCAGCAGCTTGGTCCCGGGGAACCCCGGGGAGCTGTTTTTT. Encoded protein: CASSLVPGNPGELFF. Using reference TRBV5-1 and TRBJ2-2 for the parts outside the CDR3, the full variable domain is KAGVTQTPRYLIKTRGQQVTLSCSPISGHRSVSWYQQTPGQGLQFLFEYFSETQRNKGNFPGRFSGRQFSNSRSEMNVSTLELGDSALYLCASSLVPGNPGELFFGEGSRLTVL.

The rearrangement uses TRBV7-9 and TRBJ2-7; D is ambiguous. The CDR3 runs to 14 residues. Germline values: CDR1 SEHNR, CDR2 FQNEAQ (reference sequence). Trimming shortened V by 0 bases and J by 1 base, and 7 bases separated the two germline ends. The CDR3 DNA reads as TGTGCCAGCAGCTTAGCGCTGAGTTCCTACGAGCAGTACTTC. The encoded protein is CASSLALSSYEQYF.

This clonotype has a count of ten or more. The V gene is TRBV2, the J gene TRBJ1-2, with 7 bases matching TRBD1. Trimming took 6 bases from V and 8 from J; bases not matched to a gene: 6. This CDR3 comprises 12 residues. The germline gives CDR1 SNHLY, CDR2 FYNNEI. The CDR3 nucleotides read TGTGCCAGCAGCCCCGGGACAGTAGGCTACACCTTC. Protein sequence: CASSPGTVGYTF. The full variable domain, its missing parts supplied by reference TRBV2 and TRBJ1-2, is EPEVTQTPSHQVTQMGQEVILRCVPISNHLYFYWYRQILGQKVEFLVSFYNNEISEKSEIFDDQFSVERPDGSNFTLKIRSTKLEDSAMYFCASSPGTVGYTFGSGTRLTVV.

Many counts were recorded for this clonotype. The CDR3 spells CASSPYPKNTEAFF. In DNA form, the CDR3 reads TGTGCCAGCAGTCCCTACCCTAAGAACACTGAAGCTTTCTTT. The rearrangement joins TRBV28 to TRBJ1-1, with D unclear. V was trimmed by 5 bases and J by 1 base, leaving 11 bases between them. This CDR3 region has 14 residues. Germline V gene sequence: CDR1 MDHEN, CDR2 SYDVKM.